The rows below give T cell receptor beta chains drawn from one sample of a study of cytomegalovirus exposure and HLA in healthy donors. Data came from immunoSEQ multiplex PCR; TCRdb stores just in-frame clones and leaves some out. The sample includes around 150,000 clones, 60% to 80% of them seen just once. The sample was PBMCs. The receptors were sampled from a male donor in good health and CMV-seronegative. The CDR3 runs from the conserved cysteine through the conserved F or W. The D gene is left open where the match is weak.

D gene: TRBD1; J gene: TRBJ1-1; V gene: TRBV4-3; CDR3 protein: CASSQDQGGYEAFF
D gene: .; J gene: TRBJ1-5; V gene: TRBV7-9; CDR3 protein: CASSLSVGGNQPQHF
D gene: .; J gene: TRBJ2-1; V gene: TRBV5-6; CDR3 protein: CASSAQDNEQFF
D gene: TRBD2; J gene: TRBJ2-2; V gene: TRBV19; CDR3 protein: CATTPERGRTGELFF
D gene: TRBD1; J gene: TRBJ2-7; V gene: TRBV7-9; CDR3 protein: CASSPGQGGYEQYF
D gene: .; J gene: TRBJ1-1; V gene: TRBV7-8; CDR3 protein: CASSQARGEGNTEAFF
D gene: .; J gene: TRBJ2-1; V gene: TRBV27; CDR3 protein: CASSFAGALSYNEQFF
D gene: .; J gene: TRBJ2-5; V gene: TRBV5-4; CDR3 protein: CASSSAYQETQYF
D gene: TRBD2; J gene: TRBJ2-7; V gene: TRBV29-1; CDR3 protein: CSADYGTSGDEQYF
D gene: .; J gene: TRBJ1-2; V gene: TRBV30; CDR3 protein: CAWELGARYGYTF
D gene: .; J gene: TRBJ1-1; V gene: TRBV6-5; CDR3 protein: CASRSTGNTEAFF
D gene: .; J gene: TRBJ2-1; V gene: TRBV7-2; CDR3 protein: CASSLAGVEQFF
D gene: TRBD2; J gene: TRBJ2-5; V gene: TRBV9; CDR3 protein: CASSSGGIGETQYF
D gene: .; J gene: TRBJ1-2; V gene: TRBV7-2; CDR3 protein: CASSLDRGGAGGGYTF
D gene: TRBD2; J gene: TRBJ2-7; V gene: TRBV7-2; CDR3 protein: CASTVAGGVYEQYF
D gene: .; J gene: TRBJ2-6; V gene: TRBV4-3; CDR3 protein: CASSPQAASGANVLTF
D gene: .; J gene: TRBJ2-7; V gene: TRBV5-6; CDR3 protein: CASSEGGGYEQYF
D gene: .; J gene: TRBJ2-1; V gene: TRBV5-1; CDR3 protein: CASSPFGGKGSYNEQFF
D gene: .; J gene: TRBJ2-3; V gene: TRBV4-3; CDR3 protein: CASSQEVREGTDTQYF
D gene: TRBD1; J gene: TRBJ1-1; V gene: TRBV5-1; CDR3 protein: CASSFQGVTEAFF
D gene: .; J gene: TRBJ1-2; V gene: TRBV7-9; CDR3 protein: CASSAQGYDGYTF
D gene: TRBD2; J gene: TRBJ2-1; V gene: TRBV30; CDR3 protein: CAWSVWASGGPEQFF
D gene: .; J gene: TRBJ1-6; V gene: TRBV19; CDR3 protein: CASSIAWVPGAPLHF
D gene: .; J gene: TRBJ1-1; V gene: TRBV5-1; CDR3 protein: CASSLAQGEAFF
D gene: .; J gene: TRBJ1-1; V gene: TRBV5-4; CDR3 protein: CASSSWDSNTEAFF
D gene: .; J gene: TRBJ1-5; V gene: TRBV5-4; CDR3 protein: CASSSRDSNQPQHF
D gene: .; J gene: TRBJ2-7; V gene: TRBV9; CDR3 protein: CASSVAGDRTYEQYF
D gene: .; J gene: TRBJ1-1; V gene: TRBV15; CDR3 protein: CATGELNTEAFF
D gene: TRBD2; J gene: TRBJ2-7; V gene: TRBV2; CDR3 protein: CASKWDSGDYEQYF
D gene: .; J gene: TRBJ1-1; V gene: TRBV11-1; CDR3 protein: CASSFQDGEIEAFF
D gene: TRBD1; J gene: TRBJ2-7; V gene: TRBV9; CDR3 protein: CASSVAASGGGVKQYF
D gene: TRBD1; J gene: TRBJ2-2; V gene: TRBV11-2; CDR3 protein: CASSLDGGQVRTGELFF
D gene: .; J gene: TRBJ1-1; V gene: TRBV6-5; CDR3 protein: CASSSDWEAFF
D gene: .; J gene: TRBJ1-1; V gene: TRBV4-3; CDR3 protein: CASSQAQTGSWTEAFF
D gene: .; J gene: TRBJ2-5; V gene: TRBV6-1; CDR3 protein: CASSRNAGETQYF
D gene: TRBD2; J gene: TRBJ2-3; V gene: TRBV27; CDR3 protein: CASSLFGLAGGGGTDTQYF
D gene: .; J gene: TRBJ1-5; V gene: TRBV6-6; CDR3 protein: CASSQRQVGYQPQHF
D gene: TRBD1; J gene: TRBJ2-5; V gene: TRBV29-1; CDR3 protein: CSVEFAGQGTETQYF
D gene: TRBD1; J gene: TRBJ1-5; V gene: TRBV10-3; CDR3 protein: CAISADREKNQPQHF
D gene: .; J gene: TRBJ1-2; V gene: TRBV30; CDR3 protein: CAWSDTGGGYTF
D gene: .; J gene: TRBJ1-6; V gene: TRBV6-1; CDR3 protein: CATRQELLYNSPLHF
D gene: .; J gene: TRBJ1-5; V gene: TRBV10-3; CDR3 protein: CAIREQGDNQPQHF
D gene: TRBD2; J gene: TRBJ2-1; V gene: TRBV11-2; CDR3 protein: CASSLGLAGANEQFF
D gene: .; J gene: TRBJ1-5; V gene: TRBV30; CDR3 protein: CAWEADRNQPQHF
D gene: .; J gene: TRBJ1-3; V gene: TRBV9; CDR3 protein: CASSERVGDSGNTIYF
D gene: .; J gene: TRBJ2-1; V gene: TRBV19; CDR3 protein: CASSIGWARFF
D gene: .; J gene: TRBJ1-1; V gene: TRBV10-2; CDR3 protein: CASSEFPRRTEAFF
D gene: TRBD1; J gene: TRBJ1-6; V gene: TRBV5-4; CDR3 protein: CASSTGQGADSPLHF
D gene: .; J gene: TRBJ1-1; V gene: TRBV5-4; CDR3 protein: CASSLGGSTEAFF
D gene: .; J gene: TRBJ2-1; V gene: TRBV7-2; CDR3 protein: CASSLNQGFNNEQFF
D gene: TRBD1; J gene: TRBJ1-2; V gene: TRBV5-1; CDR3 protein: CASNQDGTGIYGYTF
D gene: .; J gene: TRBJ1-1; V gene: TRBV6-6; CDR3 protein: CASSARGGMTEAFF
D gene: .; J gene: TRBJ1-5; V gene: TRBV4-2; CDR3 protein: CASSQDRDQPQHF
D gene: TRBD2; J gene: TRBJ2-1; V gene: TRBV7-6; CDR3 protein: CASTLLAGGPGSYNEQFF
D gene: .; J gene: TRBJ1-1; V gene: TRBV4-3; CDR3 protein: CASSQERDLNTEAFF
D gene: .; J gene: TRBJ1-1; V gene: TRBV11-2; CDR3 protein: CASSALSLREAFF
D gene: .; J gene: TRBJ1-1; V gene: TRBV9; CDR3 protein: CASSTQQGDRSTEAFF
D gene: TRBD1; J gene: TRBJ2-7; V gene: TRBV19; CDR3 protein: CASSSPGTGATYEQYF
D gene: TRBD1; J gene: TRBJ2-6; V gene: TRBV5-1; CDR3 protein: CASSLEGTGGAGANVLTF